This entry concerns a single TCR beta chain. Its cognate antigen is unknown. With 60 Vbeta and 13 Jbeta primers, the PCR was carried out. Clones were sequenced by immunoSEQ multiplex PCR, and TCRdb holds only the in-frame ones, with some missing. Of some 110,000 clones detected, about 86% appear once; the ten largest clones hold 3.5% to 4.5%. The data derive from a study of cytomegalovirus exposure and HLA in healthy donors. Study-wide results and caveats: Cytomegalovirus status, reportedly, was diagnosed with high specificity and sensitivity by the classifier. Apart from CMV serostatus, no immune exposure information was available.

CDR1 SGHNT and CDR2 YYREEE come from the germline V gene (reference sequence). The CDR3 loop spans 14 amino acids. V lost 1 base and J lost 0, with 6 bases in between. This clonotype was obtained from a woman aged 25-40 years in good health and CMV-seronegative. The source material was PBMCs. The V gene is TRBV5-4, the J gene TRBJ2-3; no clear D gene. The CDR3 sequence is CASSLTTSTDTQYF. The CDR3 nucleotides are TGTGCCAGCAGCTTGACTACTAGCACAGATACGCAGTATTTT.